This paragraph reports one TCR beta chain. The antigen is undetermined. The data derive from a study of neoadjuvant nivolumab and ipilimumab in lung cancer. Study at large: Nivolumab 3 mg/kg was given days 1, 15 and 29, plus ipilimumab 1 mg/kg day 1 in combination. Study observations and caveats: Pretherapy blood TCR richness correlated positively with resected tumor richness.

Method: immunoSEQ multiplex PCR; TCRdb's copy keeps in-frame clones and lacks some. The sample shows some 18,000 clones, 76% of them seen only once. Germline CDR1 MNHNY, CDR2 SVGAGI (reference sequence). The CDR3 has 14 amino acids. V gave up 4 bases and J gave up 6 bases, with 13 bases separating them. Here the sequenced sample was tumor tissue, taken after neoadjuvant nivolumab, alone or with ipilimumab, at or shortly before surgery. The receptor was isolated from an adult with non-small cell lung cancer. J is TRBJ2-1 and V is TRBV6-6; D is perhaps TRBD2 (6 bases). The CDR3 sequence is CASSSELASNEQFF. In DNA, the CDR3 is TGTGCCAGCAGTTCAGAACTAGCCAGCAATGAGCAGTTCTTC.